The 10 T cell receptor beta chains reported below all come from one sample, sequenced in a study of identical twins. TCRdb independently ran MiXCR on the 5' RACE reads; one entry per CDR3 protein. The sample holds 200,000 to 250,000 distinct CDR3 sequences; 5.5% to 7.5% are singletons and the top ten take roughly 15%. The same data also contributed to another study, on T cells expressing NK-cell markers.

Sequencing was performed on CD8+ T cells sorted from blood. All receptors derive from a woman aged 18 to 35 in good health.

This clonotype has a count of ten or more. The CDR3 DNA follows: TGTGCCAGCAGCCCCTGGACCGCAAGCTCCTACGAGCAGTACTTC. Translated, it gives CASSPWTASSYEQYF. V usage is TRBV11-2 and J usage is TRBJ2-7; D not resolved. The CDR3 runs 15 residues. With 5 bases removed from V and 0 bases from J, the gap between germline ends came to 14 bases. Germline assignment: CDR1 SGHAT and CDR2 FQNNGV.

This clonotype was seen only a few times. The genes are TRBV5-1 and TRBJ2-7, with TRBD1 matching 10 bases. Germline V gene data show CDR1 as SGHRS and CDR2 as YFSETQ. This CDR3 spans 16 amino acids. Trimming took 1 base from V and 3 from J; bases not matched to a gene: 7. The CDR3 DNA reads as TGCGCCAGCAGCTTGCCCGAGACAGGGGGCGACTACGAGCAGTACTTC. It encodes CASSLPETGGDYEQYF.

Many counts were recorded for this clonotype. DNA for the CDR3: TGCAGCGTTCTGGGGACTGGGGCTTTCTTT. Amino acid sequence: CSVLGTGAFF. This chain joins TRBV29-1 and TRBJ1-1; D possibly corresponds to TRBD1 (5 bases). Trimming stripped 5 bases from V and 11 bases from J, with 12 bases between. Per the germline V gene, CDR1 is SQVTM and CDR2 is ANQGSEA. The CDR3 length is 10 residues.

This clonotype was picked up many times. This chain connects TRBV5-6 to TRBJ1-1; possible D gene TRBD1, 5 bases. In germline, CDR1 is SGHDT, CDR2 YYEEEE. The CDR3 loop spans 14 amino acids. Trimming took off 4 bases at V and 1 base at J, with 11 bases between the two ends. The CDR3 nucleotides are TGTGCCAGCAGCCCCGGGGGGGGGAACACTGAAGCTTTCTTT. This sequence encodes CASSPGGGNTEAFF.

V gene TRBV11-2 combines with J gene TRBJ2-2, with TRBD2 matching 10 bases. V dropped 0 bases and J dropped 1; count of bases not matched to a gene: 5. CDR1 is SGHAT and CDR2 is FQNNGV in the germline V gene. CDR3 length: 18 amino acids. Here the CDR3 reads CASSLDPWTSGNTGELFF. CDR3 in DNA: TGTGCCAGCAGCTTAGATCCATGGACTAGCGGGAACACCGGGGAGCTGTTTTTT. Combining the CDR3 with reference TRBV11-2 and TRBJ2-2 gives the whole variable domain EAGVAQSPRYKIIEKRQSVAFWCNPISGHATLYWYQQILGQGPKLLIQFQNNGVVDDSQLPKDRFSAERLKGVDSTLKIQPAKLEDSAVYLCASSLDPWTSGNTGELFFGEGSRLTVL.

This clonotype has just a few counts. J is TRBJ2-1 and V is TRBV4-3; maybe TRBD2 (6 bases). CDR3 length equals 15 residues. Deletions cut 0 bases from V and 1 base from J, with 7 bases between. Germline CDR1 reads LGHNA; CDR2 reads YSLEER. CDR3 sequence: CASSQDGGSYNEQFF. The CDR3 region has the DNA TGCGCCAGCAGCCAAGACGGGGGATCCTACAATGAGCAGTTCTTC.

CDR3 amino acids: CASSLGVAGELFF. The CDR3 DNA reads TGTGCCAGCAGTTTAGGAGTAGCCGGGGAGCTGTTTTTT. This rearrangement joins TRBV12-3 or TRBV12-4 to TRBJ2-2; unclear D gene. The CDR3 has 13 amino acids. V lost 1 base and J lost 6, with 6 bases in between.

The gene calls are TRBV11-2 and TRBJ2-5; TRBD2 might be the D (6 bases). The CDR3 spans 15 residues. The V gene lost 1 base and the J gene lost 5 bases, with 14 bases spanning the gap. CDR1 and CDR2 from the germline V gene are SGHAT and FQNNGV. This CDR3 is CASSLADASAETQYF. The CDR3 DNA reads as TGTGCCAGCAGCTTAGCTGATGCTAGCGCGGAGACCCAGTACTTC. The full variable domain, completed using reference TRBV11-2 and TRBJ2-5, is EAGVAQSPRYKIIEKRQSVAFWCNPISGHATLYWYQQILGQGPKLLIQFQNNGVVDDSQLPKDRFSAERLKGVDSTLKIQPAKLEDSAVYLCASSLADASAETQYFGPGTRLLVL.

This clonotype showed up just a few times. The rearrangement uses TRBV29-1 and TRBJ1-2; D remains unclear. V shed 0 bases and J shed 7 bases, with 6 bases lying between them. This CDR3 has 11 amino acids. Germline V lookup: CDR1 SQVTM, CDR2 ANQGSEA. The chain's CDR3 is CSVEERVGYTF. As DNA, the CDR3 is TGCAGCGTTGAAGAAAGGGTTGGCTACACCTTC.

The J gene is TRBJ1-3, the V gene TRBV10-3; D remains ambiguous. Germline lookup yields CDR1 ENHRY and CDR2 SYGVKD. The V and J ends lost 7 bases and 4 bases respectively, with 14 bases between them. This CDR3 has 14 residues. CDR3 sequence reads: CAIKGRRPGNTIYF. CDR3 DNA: TGTGCCATCAAAGGCAGGCGCCCAGGAAACACCATATATTTT.